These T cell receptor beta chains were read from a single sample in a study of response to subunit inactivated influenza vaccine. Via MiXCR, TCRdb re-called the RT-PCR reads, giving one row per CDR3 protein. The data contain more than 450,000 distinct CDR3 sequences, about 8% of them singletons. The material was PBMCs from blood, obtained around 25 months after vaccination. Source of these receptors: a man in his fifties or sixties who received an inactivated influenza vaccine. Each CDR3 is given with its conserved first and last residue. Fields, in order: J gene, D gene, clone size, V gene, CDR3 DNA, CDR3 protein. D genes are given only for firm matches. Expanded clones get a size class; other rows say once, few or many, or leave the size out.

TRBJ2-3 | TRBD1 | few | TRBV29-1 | TGCAGCGTTGGACAGGGAGCCCCCGCAGATACGCAGTATTTT | CSVGQGAPADTQYF
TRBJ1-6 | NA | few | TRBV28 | TGTGCCAGCAGTTTAATGGGTTCGGGGAGCTCCTATAATTCACCCCTCCACTTT | CASSLMGSGSSYNSPLHF
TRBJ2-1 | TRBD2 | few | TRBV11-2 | TGTGCCAGCAGCTTAGTCACGAACCAGGCGGGAGGGGGATACAATGAGCAGTTCTTC | CASSLVTNQAGGGYNEQFF
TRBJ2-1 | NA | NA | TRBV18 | TGTGCCAGCTCACCGGTAGGGGGGCTGTACAATGAGCAGTTCTTC | CASSPVGGLYNEQFF
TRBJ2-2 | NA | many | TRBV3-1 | TGTGCCAGCAGCGGCTGGGACACCAACACCGGGGAGCTGTTTTTT | CASSGWDTNTGELFF
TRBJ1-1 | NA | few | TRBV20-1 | TGCAGTGCTAGAATCGTCAGCGAATACACTGAAGCTTTCTTT | CSARIVSEYTEAFF
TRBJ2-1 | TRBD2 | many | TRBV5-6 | TGTGCCAGCAGCTTGGTAGCTAGCGGCCACAATGAGCAGTTCTTC | CASSLVASGHNEQFF
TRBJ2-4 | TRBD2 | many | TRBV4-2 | TGTGCCAGCAGCCAAGCCAAGAGGACTAGCGGGAAATATAACATTCAGTACTTC | CASSQAKRTSGKYNIQYF
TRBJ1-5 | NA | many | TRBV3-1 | TGTGCCAGCAGCCAAGGCAGGGGATATCAGCCCCAGCATTTT | CASSQGRGYQPQHF
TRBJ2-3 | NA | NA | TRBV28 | TGTGCCAGCAGTTTAAGCCGGTGGGGAACGGGGAGCACAGATACGCAGTATTTT | CASSLSRWGTGSTDTQYF
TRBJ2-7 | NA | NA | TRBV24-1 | TGTGCCACCAGTGATTTGTATCCGGCGGAGAACTACGAGCAGTACTTC | CATSDLYPAENYEQYF
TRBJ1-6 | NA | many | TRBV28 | TGTGCCAGCCTCGACAGGTCCTATAATTCACCCCTCCACTTT | CASLDRSYNSPLHF
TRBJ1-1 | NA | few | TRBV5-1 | TGCGCCAGCAGCTTGGAGTTTGTGAGAAACACTGAAGCTTTCTTT | CASSLEFVRNTEAFF
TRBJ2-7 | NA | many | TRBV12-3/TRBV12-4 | TGTGCCAGCGGAACCGGACAGTACGAGCAGTACTTC | CASGTGQYEQYF
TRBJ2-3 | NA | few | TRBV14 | TGTGCCAGCAGCCAAGATTCCGAACATACGCAGTATTTT | CASSQDSEHTQYF
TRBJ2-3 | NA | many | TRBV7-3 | TGTGCCAGCAGCTTACGGGGGGCCAGCACAGATACGCAGTATTTT | CASSLRGASTDTQYF
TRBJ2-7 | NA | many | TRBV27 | TGTGCCAGCAGTTTATCGTCAGGGTACTACGAGCAGTACTTC | CASSLSSGYYEQYF
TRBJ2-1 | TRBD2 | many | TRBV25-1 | TGTGCCACCGGGACTAGTCCCAATGAGCAGTTCTTC | CATGTSPNEQFF
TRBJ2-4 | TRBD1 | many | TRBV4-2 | TGTGCCAGCAGCCAAGATGGACAGGGACAGGACATTCAGTACTTC | CASSQDGQGQDIQYF
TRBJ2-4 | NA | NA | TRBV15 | TGTGCCACCAGCAGAGATGCAGGGACGGGGTACATTCAGTACTTC | CATSRDAGTGYIQYF